This is a list of T cell receptor beta chains from one sample in a study of blood T cell repertoires in COVID-19. Assay: immunoSEQ multiplex PCR; the TCRdb copy retains only in-frame clones and omits some. This sample yields fewer than 150,000 clones, of which around 87% are seen a single time; around 7.7% belongs to the top ten. The sample consisted of peripheral blood. The origin of the receptors is a human donor in a cohort sampled during active COVID-19. The conserved cysteine and the conserved F or W are not part of the CDR3 here. Each record gives: clone size, V gene, J gene, CDR3 protein. Where a row states a size, it is once, few, many or the class of an expanded clone; other rows omit it.

few	TRBV11-3	TRBJ2-7	ASSLGGSGTNYEQY
.	TRBV27	TRBJ1-2	ASRPHRDIFGYT
.	TRBV7-7	TRBJ2-5	ASSLAGGQETQY
few	TRBV24-1	TRBJ1-1	ATSDNDSKAF
.	TRBV5-5	TRBJ2-3	ASSLYAGKISDTQY
.	TRBV19	TRBJ1-2	ASSIPTGVVLGYT
.	TRBV4-1	TRBJ2-7	ASSQEALAGVYEQY
.	TRBV9	TRBJ1-6	ASSGQGGRMDSPLH
.	TRBV5-6	TRBJ2-1	ASSLGGGAVNEQF
.	TRBV10-1	TRBJ2-7	ASSESETGEQY
once	TRBV9	TRBJ1-1	ASSVGDRGRTNTEAF
.	TRBV6-5	TRBJ1-1	ASTTGALTLF
.	TRBV10-3	TRBJ2-2	AISESGGAGTGELF
.	TRBV11-3	TRBJ2-3	ASSPERSTDTQY
once	TRBV19	TRBJ2-7	ASSRGDRVVYEQY
.	TRBV2	TRBJ1-5	ATQAGDHSNQPQH
.	TRBV15	TRBJ1-6	ATSGGQSYNSPLH
.	TRBV3-1/TRBV3-2	TRBJ1-3	ASSQVISSGNTIY
.	TRBV2	TRBJ2-2	ASLALAGGGGELF
.	TRBV4-2	TRBJ2-1	ASSRTSGGAREQF
.	TRBV9	TRBJ2-1	ASNAGATDSYNEQF
.	TRBV5-1	TRBJ1-1	ASSFRDSNTEAF